Below are 23 T cell receptor beta chains sequenced from a single sample in a study of shared clonotypes between healthy human individuals. Sequenced by immunoSEQ multiplex PCR; TCRdb stores in-frame clones only, minus some. The sample lists about 1 million clones, about 76% occurring once. Sequenced: memory CD4+ T cells sorted from blood. Subset here: CD45RA-negative fraction. These receptor sequences come from a man between 18 and 35 years old in good health.

This chain joins TRBV6-5 and TRBJ2-7; the match to TRBD1 covers 7 bases. The CDR3 runs 14 residues. Germline V lookup: CDR1 MNHEY, CDR2 SVGAGI. V lost 9 bases and J lost 0; bases outside the gene matches: 8. In nucleotides, the CDR3 is TGTGCCAGTATACGGGACAGCAACTCCTACGAGCAGTACTTC. Its translation: CASIRDSNSYEQYF.

This clone was counted once. The J gene is TRBJ2-7, the V gene TRBV6-5; 9 bases are shared with TRBD2. The CDR3 runs 14 residues. V trimming: 5 bases; J trimming: 5 bases; junction bases outside the gene matches: 7. CDR1 is MNHEY and CDR2 is SVGAGI in the germline V gene. DNA for the CDR3: TGTGCCAGCAGTCTTAGCGGGAGTATCGACGAGCAGTACTTC. Translated: CASSLSGSIDEQYF.

This clone appeared once. Here the CDR3 reads CASSSSRQGANSPLHF. For the CDR3, the DNA is TGTGCCAGCAGTTCTTCTCGGCAGGGGGCAAATTCACCCCTCCACTTT. The V call is TRBV27, the J call TRBJ1-6, with 8 bases that match TRBD1. J gave up 7 bases and V 4 bases, and 9 bases lay outside the gene matches. From germline, CDR1 is MNHEY and CDR2 SMNVEV (reference sequence). The CDR3 extends over 16 amino acids.

The chain combines TRBV2 with TRBJ2-3; a weak D match, TRBD2 (5 bases). This CDR3 region has 13 residues. Trimming took off 6 bases at V and 4 bases at J, with 11 bases between the two ends. The germline gives CDR1 SNHLY, CDR2 FYNNEI. This CDR3 is CASRVGVADTQYF. For the CDR3, the DNA is TGTGCCAGCAGGGTCGGGGTTGCAGATACGCAGTATTTT.

In the case of this clone: The same CDR3 can be traced to other DNA sequences in this sample. V is TRBV6-5 and J is TRBJ1-5; no clear D gene. The V gene lost 0 bases and the J gene lost 2 bases, with 2 bases spanning the gap. Germline-derived CDR1 and CDR2 are MNHEY and SVGAGI. The length of the CDR3 is 13 residues. CDR3 coding DNA: TGTGCCAGCAGTTACTCTCGCAATCAGCCCCAGCATTTT. Encoded protein: CASSYSRNQPQHF.

This clone was counted between two and nine times. This chain joins TRBV25-1 and TRBJ1-4, with TRBD1 matching 7 bases. This CDR3 comprises 13 residues. The germline CDR1 and CDR2 sequences are MGHDK and SYGVNS. After removal of 4 bases from V and 10 bases from J, the junction contained 6 bases not matched to a gene. The CDR3 DNA is TGTGCCAGCAGTGGGCAGGGGGAAGTAAAACTGTTTTTT. Its protein is CASSGQGEVKLFF.

The CDR3 DNA sequence: TGTGCCAGCAGCTCTGTGACAGGGATGAACACTGAAGCTTTCTTT. Translated: CASSSVTGMNTEAFF. V gene TRBV7-2 combines with J gene TRBJ1-1; 7 nucleotides line up with TRBD1. Germline V lookup: CDR1 SGHTA, CDR2 FQGNSA. CDR3 length: 15 residues. V lost 4 bases to trimming and J lost 0 bases; unmatched junction nucleotides: 5.

CDR3 in DNA: TGTGCCAGTAGTATAGGTCAGGGGTTGGGAGAGACCCAGTACTTC. This gives the protein CASSIGQGLGETQYF. The V call is TRBV19, the J call TRBJ2-5, with a tentative D call TRBD1 (6 bases). V lost 1 base and J 4 bases, leaving 13 bases between the germline ends. The CDR3 is made up of 15 amino acids. CDR1 and CDR2 (germline): LNHDA, SQIVND (reference sequence).

Comments on this clone: Germline and junction disagree at one end, which may indicate a read error. The V and J genes are TRBV7-7 and TRBJ2-5, with D perhaps TRBD1 (6 bases). Germline V gene sequence: CDR1 SSHAT, CDR2 FNYEAQ (reference sequence). This CDR3 spans 14 amino acids. In DNA form, the CDR3 reads TGTGCTAGCAGCACAGGGCGAAGCTGGGAGACCCAGTACTTC. This codes for CASSTGRSWETQYF.

This chain uses TRBV19 with TRBJ2-1; 7 bases match TRBD1. The CDR3 runs to 11 residues. Trimming at V came to 4 bases and at J to 15 bases, leaving 6 bases not matched to a gene. Germline V gene lookup returns CDR1 LNHDA and CDR2 SQIVND (reference sequence). The CDR3 nucleotides are TGTGCCAGTAGTACAGGGGGTCGGTCGTTCTTC. This translates into CASSTGGRSFF.

This clone was counted ten times or more. Other DNA sequences in this sample translate to the same CDR3. This rearrangement joins TRBV28 to TRBJ1-5; perhaps TRBD1 as D (5 bases). Germline CDR1 is MDHEN and CDR2 is SYDVKM. There are 15 residues in the CDR3. Trimming removed 8 bases at V and 0 bases at J, with 14 bases between. The CDR3 nucleotides read TGTGCCAGCCGAAGAACGGGACCTAGCAATCAGCCCCAGCATTTT. Translation gives CASRRTGPSNQPQHF.

This clone was detected only a few times. This CDR3 is CASSVGPRSQETQYF. Here the CDR3 DNA reads TGTGCCAGCAGCGTAGGTCCGCGTTCACAAGAGACCCAGTACTTC. V gene TRBV9 combines with J gene TRBJ2-5; D is unresolved. This CDR3 comprises 15 residues. Germline values: CDR1 SGDLS, CDR2 YYNGEE. V dropped 0 bases and J dropped 2 bases, with 11 bases sitting between them.

The CDR3 DNA sequence: TGTGCCAGCAGTGTCCGGGACGAGCAGTACTTC. Residues: CASSVRDEQYF. The genes are TRBV2 and TRBJ2-7; D remains ambiguous. Germline V CDR1 and CDR2: SNHLY, FYNNEI. The CDR3 is made up of 11 amino acids. The V and J ends lost 4 bases and 5 bases respectively, with 6 bases between them.

In DNA form, the CDR3 reads TGTGCCAGCATTGAAAGACTGGGTTCACCCCTCCACTTT. This translates into CASIERLGSPLHF. V gene TRBV19 combines with J gene TRBJ1-6; D is ambiguous. V shed 9 bases and J shed 9 bases, with 15 bases lying between them. This CDR3 is built from 13 residues. CDR1 and CDR2 from the germline V gene are LNHDA and SQIVND (reference sequence).

This clone appeared a few times. The same CDR3 also results from other DNA sequences found in this sample. This chain links TRBV19 with TRBJ1-1; TRBD1 might be the D (6 bases). Trimming stripped 10 bases from V and 2 bases from J, with 14 bases between. The CDR3 has 13 residues. CDR1 is LNHDA and CDR2 is SQIVND in the germline V gene (reference sequence). CDR3 region: CATTPRGNTEAFF. As DNA, the CDR3 is TGTGCCACCACACCCAGGGGAAACACTGAAGCTTTCTTT.

J is TRBJ2-5 and V is TRBV7-9; D may be TRBD2 (6 bases). Germline-derived CDR1 and CDR2 are SEHNR and FQNEAQ (reference sequence). The CDR3 is made up of 14 amino acids. V dropped 3 bases and J dropped 0 bases, with 8 bases sitting between them. For the CDR3, the DNA is TGTGCCAGCAGCTTTAGGAGGGACCAAGAGACCCAGTACTTC. It translates to CASSFRRDQETQYF.

The V call is TRBV9, the J call TRBJ2-1; 13 nucleotides align to TRBD2. With V trimmed by 5 bases and J by 1 base, 6 bases remained unmatched. The CDR3 covers 17 residues. The germline CDR1 and CDR2 sequences are SGDLS and YYNGEE. The CDR3 reads CASSRTSGGGSYNEQFF. CDR3 bases: TGTGCCAGCAGTCGGACTAGCGGGGGAGGGTCCTACAATGAGCAGTTCTTC.

This clone came up a few times. The chain has TRBV7-2 and TRBJ2-7; D gene uncertain. Trimming cost V 5 bases and J 2 bases, with 10 bases left between them. CDR1 is SGHTA, CDR2 FQGNSA, per germline. The CDR3 loop spans 13 amino acids. CDR3 in amino acids: CASSTHMTYEQYF. CDR3 nucleotides: TGTGCCAGCAGCACTCACATGACCTACGAGCAGTACTTC. Full variable domain (rest looked up from reference TRBV7-2 and TRBJ2-7): GAGVSQSPSNKVTEKGKDVELRCDPISGHTALYWYRQSLGQGLEFLIYFQGNSAPDKSGLPSDRFSAERTGGSVSTLTIQRTQQEDSAVYLCASSTHMTYEQYFGPGTRLTVT.

This sequence joins TRBV28 and TRBJ2-3; D may be TRBD1 (5 bases). The CDR3 runs to 15 residues. V was clipped by 4 bases and J by 0 bases, with 11 bases between them. Germline V gene sequence: CDR1 MDHEN, CDR2 SYDVKM. The CDR3 region has the DNA TGTGCCAGCAGTTCGTACAAGGGGAGCACAGATACGCAGTATTTT. Protein product: CASSSYKGSTDTQYF.

The rearrangement links TRBV6-5 to TRBJ1-2; D is undetermined. The germline V gene encodes CDR1 MNHEY and CDR2 SVGAGI. With 0 bases removed from V and 8 bases from J, the gap between germline ends came to 10 bases. CDR3 length: 13 residues. CDR3 amino acids: CASSYSKTYGYTF. The CDR3 nucleotides are TGTGCCAGCAGTTACTCGAAGACGTACGGCTACACCTTC.

About this clone: Other DNA sequences of this sample code for an identical CDR3. CDR3 DNA: TGTGCCAGCAGTTTATCCCCCAGCTACGAGCAGTACTTC. Protein product: CASSLSPSYEQYF. The rearrangement joins TRBV27 to TRBJ2-7; D is unclear. The CDR3 spans 13 residues. Germline CDR1 and CDR2: MNHEY and SMNVEV (reference sequence). V lost 0 bases and J lost 3, with 6 bases in between.

The chain is built from TRBV5-1 and TRBJ1-2, with 7 bases that match TRBD1. Trimming removed 3 bases from V and 0 bases from J; junction bases left unmatched: 5. Germline-derived CDR1 and CDR2 are SGHRS and YFSETQ. CDR3 size: 15 residues. CDR3 sequence: CASSSTGDPNYGYTF. In DNA form, the CDR3 reads TGCGCCAGCAGCTCTACAGGGGACCCTAACTATGGCTACACCTTC.

The rearrangement uses TRBV4-1 and TRBJ2-7; D ambiguous. Germline values: CDR1 MGHRA, CDR2 YSYEKL. The ends were cut back, 0 bases at V and 1 base at J, with 7 bases in the middle. CDR3 size: 14 residues. The chain's CDR3 is CASSQEAGSYEQYF. The CDR3 nucleotides are TGCGCCAGCAGCCAAGAGGCCGGTTCCTACGAGCAGTACTTC.